This TCR beta chain was observed in a study of T cells in localized non-small cell lung cancer. Overall study results and limits: A denser population of T cells in blood accompanied longer overall survival.

The method was immunoSEQ multiplex PCR; TCRdb's version includes in-frame clones alone and lacks a portion of them. The sample gives approximately 41,000 clones, over 75% of which show up once; under 12% is in the top ten. Germline lookup yields CDR1 LNHDA and CDR2 SQIVND (reference sequence). V was pared by 4 bases and J by 14 bases, with 9 bases of the junction left unmatched. This CDR3 comprises 14 residues. Notes on this clone: Its cognate antigen is unknown.

This specimen consisted of PBMCs, obtained before any cancer treatment. This receptor was obtained from a woman aged 40 to 75 with stage II lung adenocarcinoma. The V call is TRBV19, the J call TRBJ1-6, with 9 bases that match TRBD1. Here the CDR3 reads CASSNRDRDVALHF. The CDR3 coding sequence is TGTGCCAGTAGTAACCGGGACAGGGATGTTGCCCTCCACTTT.